This passage covers 16 T cell receptor beta chains from one sample sequenced in a study of vaccination effects on CD4 cells after COVID-19. Sequencing was preceded by expansion of antigen-specific CD4+ T cells with viral peptide pools in the ViraFEST assay. Cultured cells yielded isolated CD4+ T cells after 10 days. The person had PCR-confirmed SARS-CoV-2 infection between March and December 2020. These receptors have no known antigen. The repertoire was sequenced with immunoSEQ multiplex PCR; TCRdb's copy has only in-frame clones and lacks some. The sample holds tens of thousands of clones, more than 60% seen once. Sequencing was performed on CD4+ T cells from PBMCs cultured with a peptide pool, taken before COVID-19 vaccination. These receptors came from a human donor who had a prior SARS-CoV-2 infection.

The chain combines TRBV18 with TRBJ1-5, with 9 bases matching TRBD1. V dropped 4 bases and J dropped 5; count of bases not matched to a gene: 9. The CDR3 is 16 amino acids. In germline, CDR1 is KGHSH, CDR2 LQKENI. CDR3 DNA sequence: TGTGCCAGCTCACGCCGAATGGACAGGGGCGATCAGCCCCAGCATTTT. Protein product: CASSRRMDRGDQPQHF.

This clone occurred a few times. The rearrangement links TRBV4-1 to TRBJ2-1, with D possibly matching TRBD2 (5 bases). Germline CDR1 MGHRA, CDR2 YSYEKL. The CDR3 length is 17 residues. V was shortened by 4 bases and J by 0 bases, with 16 bases between the two germline ends. CDR3: CASSPTLASLSYNEQFF. The CDR3 bases are TGCGCCAGCAGCCCCACCTTGGCTAGCCTCTCCTACAATGAGCAGTTCTTC.

This rearrangement joins TRBV6-1 to TRBJ1-2; unclear D gene. CDR1 and CDR2 from the germline V gene are MNHNS and SASEGT. V was pared by 1 base and J by 1 base, with 10 bases between. The CDR3 runs to 15 residues. CDR3 loop: CASSEGVTLNYGYTF. The CDR3 bases are TGTGCCAGCAGTGAAGGGGTGACCCTTAACTATGGCTACACCTTC.

The V and J genes are TRBV18 and TRBJ2-2; TRBD2 is a possible D gene (6 bases). This CDR3 comprises 16 residues. V was cut by 0 bases and J by 3 bases, with 11 bases left in between. Per germline, CDR1 KGHSH and CDR2 LQKENI. In nucleotides, the CDR3 is TGTGCCAGCTCACCACCTAGCGGCAGCTACACCGGGGAGCTGTTTTTT. This encodes CASSPPSGSYTGELFF. Full variable domain (outside the CDR3, taken from reference TRBV18 and TRBJ2-2): NAGVMQNPRHLVRRRGQEARLRCSPMKGHSHVYWYRQLPEEGLKFMVYLQKENIIDESGMPKERFSAEFPKEGPSILRIQQVVRGDSAAYFCASSPPSGSYTGELFFGEGSRLTVL.

The table lists this clone with a few counts. The CDR3 DNA reads TGCGCCAGCAGCCAAGTCGACCTGGTTGTCACAGATACGCAGTATTTT. Amino acid sequence: CASSQVDLVVTDTQYF. V is TRBV4-1 and J is TRBJ2-3, with no clear D. Trimming left V 1 base short and J 2 bases short, with 13 bases between. The V gene's germline CDR1 is MGHRA and CDR2 YSYEKL. The CDR3 totals 16 residues.

The chain carries TRBV6-4 and TRBJ1-6, with D possibly TRBD1 on 6 matching bases. This CDR3 has 13 amino acids. The germline gives CDR1 MRHNA, CDR2 SNTAGT. Trimming removed 3 bases from V and 9 bases from J, with 9 bases in between. The chain's CDR3 is CASSETGTSPLHF. In DNA, the CDR3 is TGTGCCAGCAGTGAAACAGGGACTTCACCCCTCCACTTT.

This clone was counted between two and nine times. CDR3 amino acids: CASSLARLTNTEAFF. The DNA of the CDR3 is TGCGCCAGCAGCTTGGCCAGGCTGACGAACACTGAAGCTTTCTTT. This sequence joins TRBV5-1 and TRBJ1-1; D gene unclear. V was trimmed by 0 bases and J by 1 base, leaving 10 bases between them. Germline V gene data show CDR1 as SGHRS and CDR2 as YFSETQ. The CDR3 consists of 15 residues.

The chain joins TRBV18 to TRBJ1-1, with TRBD1 identical over 9 bases. Germline V gene lookup returns CDR1 KGHSH and CDR2 LQKENI. The CDR3 has 16 residues. Trimming at V came to 3 bases and at J to 0 bases, leaving 5 bases not matched to a gene. CDR3 region: CASSPGTGQLNTEAFF. The CDR3 DNA sequence: TGTGCCAGCTCACCGGGGACAGGGCAGTTGAACACTGAAGCTTTCTTT.

CDR3 residues: CASSTGTPQETQYF. Written as DNA, the CDR3 is TGCGCCAGCAGCACCGGGACTCCGCAAGAGACCCAGTACTTC. V and J are TRBV5-1 and TRBJ2-5, with a tentative D call TRBD2 (6 bases). The CDR3 runs to 14 residues. Germline lookup yields CDR1 SGHRS and CDR2 YFSETQ. V lost 4 bases, J lost 2 bases, and 12 bases lay in between.

The chain's CDR3 is CASSRDRGEQYF. DNA for the CDR3: TGTGCCAGCAGCCGGGACAGGGGCGAGCAGTACTTC. The rearrangement joins TRBV12-3 or TRBV12-4 to TRBJ2-7; 10 bases are a match to TRBD1. Trimming at V came to 6 bases and at J to 6 bases, leaving 2 bases not matched to a gene. This CDR3 comprises 12 residues.

This clone has only a few counts. The rearrangement links TRBV7-2 to TRBJ2-7; D is ambiguous. This CDR3 has 14 residues. V lost 2 bases and J 2 bases, leaving 10 bases between the germline ends. The germline gives CDR1 SGHTA, CDR2 FQGNSA. In nucleotides, the CDR3 is TGTGCCAGCAGCTTACAAAGACATGCCTACGAGCAGTACTTC. Amino acid sequence: CASSLQRHAYEQYF. Based on the CDR3 plus reference TRBV7-2 and TRBJ2-7, the full variable domain is GAGVSQSPSNKVTEKGKDVELRCDPISGHTALYWYRQSLGQGLEFLIYFQGNSAPDKSGLPSDRFSAERTGGSVSTLTIQRTQQEDSAVYLCASSLQRHAYEQYFGPGTRLTVT.

The chain links TRBV9 to TRBJ1-2; unclear D gene. Germline values: CDR1 SGDLS, CDR2 YYNGEE. This CDR3 has 15 amino acids. The V end lost 7 bases, the J end lost 4 bases, and 20 bases lay between the germline ends. The CDR3 DNA reads TGTGCCAGCGGTGTCGGGAAAAATCCTGGCTATGGCTACACCTTC. Translating gives CASGVGKNPGYGYTF.

The chain uses TRBV7-3 and TRBJ2-2; D remains ambiguous. Germline V gives CDR1 SGHTA, CDR2 FQGTGA. With 10 bases removed from V and 2 bases from J, the gap between germline ends came to 8 bases. CDR3 length equals 12 residues. The CDR3 DNA reads as TGTGCCACCCAGACTAACACCGGGGAGCTGTTTTTT. Translating gives CATQTNTGELFF.

In its sample, this clone was seen once. CDR3 region: CASSFQRSQETQYF. CDR3 DNA: TGTGCCAGCAGCTTCCAGCGATCTCAAGAGACCCAGTACTTC. J is TRBJ2-5 and V is TRBV7-2; D remains unclear. This CDR3 is built from 14 residues. CDR1 SGHTA and CDR2 FQGNSA come from the germline V gene. V dropped 3 bases and J dropped 2 bases, with 10 bases sitting between them.

The chain has TRBV18 and TRBJ2-7; D not resolved. CDR3 length: 16 residues. Germline loops: CDR1 KGHSH, CDR2 LQKENI. V lost 3 bases and J lost 6, with 21 bases in between. This CDR3 reads CASSPRLPGQTGEQYF. The CDR3 region has the DNA TGTGCCAGCTCACCTCGCCTTCCGGGTCAGACTGGCGAGCAGTACTTC.

V gene TRBV11-3 combines with J gene TRBJ2-3, with TRBD2 as a possible D gene (5 bases). This CDR3 is 14 amino acids long. The germline CDR1 and CDR2 sequences are SGHNT and YENEEA. Trimming took off 2 bases at V and 5 bases at J, with 11 bases between the two ends. Written as DNA, the CDR3 is TGTGCCAGCAGCTTAACTAGTTGGGGAGATACGCAGTATTTT. Its translation is CASSLTSWGDTQYF.